Each of the 12 T cell receptor beta chains below was sequenced from the same sample in a study of blood T cell repertoires in COVID-19. Some clones are missing from TCRdb's copy, which holds only in-frame ones; the method was immunoSEQ multiplex PCR. The table lists tens of thousands of clones, about 87% of them singletons. The source material was peripheral blood. The receptors here all came from an older man with acute or convalescent COVID-19.

This sequence joins TRBV3-1 (or the pseudogene TRBV3-2) and TRBJ2-7; a possible D gene is TRBD2 (6 bases). The CDR3 consists of 15 residues. V lost 1 base to trimming and J lost 3 bases, with 13 bases between them. CDR1 and CDR2 (germline): LGHDT, YNNKEL (reference sequence). The CDR3 is CASSQGAGYHYEQYF. DNA for the CDR3: TGTGCCAGCAGCCAAGGGGCGGGGTACCACTACGAGCAGTACTTC.

The chain uses TRBV19 and TRBJ2-5; D perhaps matches TRBD1 (5 bases). CDR1 and CDR2 (germline): LNHDA, SQIVND (reference sequence). V was clipped by 1 base and J by 5 bases, with 14 bases between them. The CDR3 consists of 15 residues. Written as DNA, the CDR3 is TGTGCCAGTAGTATAGTAGTCCTGGCAGGGGAGACCCAGTACTTC. It specifies CASSIVVLAGETQYF.

The chain combines TRBV7-9 with TRBJ2-1; D may be TRBD2 (5 bases). The germline V gene has CDR1 SEHNR and CDR2 FQNEAQ (reference sequence). The CDR3 has 14 amino acids. The V end was cut by 10 bases, the J end by 5 bases, with 18 bases between. CDR3 sequence (DNA): TGTGCCATCTCATTAGGAGGCCTGAACAATGAGCAGTTCTTC. This sequence encodes CAISLGGLNNEQFF.

This rearrangement joins TRBV5-1 to TRBJ1-2; D might be TRBD1 (6 bases). The CDR3 spans 13 residues. Trimming shortened V by 3 bases and J by 7 bases, and 13 bases separated the two germline ends. Germline CDR1 is SGHRS and CDR2 is YFSETQ. The CDR3 sequence is CASSSAGERGYTF. CDR3 nucleotides: TGCGCCAGCAGCTCGGCAGGGGAACGTGGCTACACCTTC.

The V and J genes are TRBV7-9 and TRBJ1-1; tentative D call: TRBD1 (5 bases). CDR1 and CDR2 from the germline V gene are SEHNR and FQNEAQ (reference sequence). Trimming pared 6 bases from V and 2 bases from J, leaving 16 bases between. The CDR3 runs 15 residues. CDR3 region: CASRQQEWYNTEAFF. For the CDR3, the DNA is TGTGCCAGCAGGCAACAGGAGTGGTACAACACTGAAGCTTTCTTT.

The V call is TRBV5-4, the J call TRBJ2-5, with D uncertain. Germline V lookup: CDR1 SGHNT, CDR2 YYREEE (reference sequence). V was pared by 0 bases and J by 8 bases, with 14 bases between. There are 14 residues in the CDR3. CDR3 sequence (DNA): TGTGCCAGCAGCTTGGCGGAACAACCGGGTACCCAGTACTTC. Its protein is CASSLAEQPGTQYF.

This clone was seen a few times. The V call is TRBV2, the J call TRBJ1-5, with a possible D match to TRBD1 (6 bases). Germline V gene lookup returns CDR1 SNHLY and CDR2 FYNNEI. CDR3 length: 14 amino acids. V shed 3 bases and J shed 6 bases, with 12 bases lying between them. The CDR3 reads CASSDRGVGQPQHF. As DNA, the CDR3 is TGTGCCAGCAGTGACAGGGGAGTAGGTCAGCCCCAGCATTTT.

This clone was detected only a few times. The chain links TRBV2 to TRBJ1-5; TRBD1 matches at 9 bases. Losses at the gene ends were 10 bases for V and 6 bases for J; bases not matched to a gene: 10. This CDR3 comprises 14 residues. The germline V gene has CDR1 SNHLY and CDR2 FYNNEI. The CDR3 bases are TGTGCCACGACCCGGGACAGGGTGTCTCAGCCCCAGCATTTT. This translates into CATTRDRVSQPQHF.

This chain links TRBV19 with TRBJ2-2; tentative D call: TRBD2 (5 bases). Germline CDR1 reads LNHDA; CDR2 reads SQIVND (reference sequence). This CDR3 comprises 15 residues. V was shortened by 5 bases and J by 4 bases, with 14 bases between the two germline ends. The DNA of the CDR3 is TGTGCCAGTAGTGTCTCACTAGTTACCACCGGGGAGCTGTTTTTT. It translates to CASSVSLVTTGELFF.

Worth noting for this clone: Other DNA variants within this sample encode the same CDR3. The CDR3 is CASSRQESSYEQYF. The CDR3 bases are TGTGCCAGTAGTAGACAGGAGAGCTCCTACGAGCAGTACTTC. This rearrangement joins TRBV19 to TRBJ2-7; D is possibly TRBD1 (6 bases). Germline assignment: CDR1 LNHDA and CDR2 SQIVND (reference sequence). The CDR3 consists of 14 residues. V was shortened by 4 bases and J by 0 bases, with 10 bases between the two germline ends.

The chain employs TRBV12-3 or TRBV12-4 and TRBJ1-1; 8 bases are shared with TRBD1. With V trimmed by 6 bases and J by 8 bases, 8 bases remained unmatched. This CDR3 is built from 13 residues. CDR3 DNA: TGTGCCAGCAGCCCAACAGGGGGTGTCGAAGCTTTCTTT. This translates into CASSPTGGVEAFF.

This chain uses TRBV19 with TRBJ2-3; 11 positions match TRBD2. With 3 bases clipped from V and 1 base from J, the junction kept 0 bases outside the gene matches. CDR1 and CDR2 from the germline V gene are LNHDA and SQIVND (reference sequence). CDR3 length: 15 amino acids. For the CDR3, the DNA is TGTGCCAGTAGTATGACTAGCGGGGGCACAGATACGCAGTATTTT. This translates into CASSMTSGGTDTQYF.